This T cell receptor beta chain is drawn from a study of blood T cell repertoires in COVID-19. Using immunoSEQ multiplex PCR, the repertoire was profiled, and TCRdb retains in-frame clones only, with some absent. Among 150,000 to 250,000 clones listed, more than 65% were seen once. Material for sequencing was PBMCs or T cells enriched from blood (not recorded which). This sequence was found in a man in his forties or fifties who had recovered from COVID-19.

CDR3 DNA: TGTGCCAGCAGCAAAGTTCGGGGGGCCAGGGGCGATACGCAGTATTTT. Its protein product is CASSKVRGARGDTQYF. The V and J genes are TRBV21-1 and TRBJ2-3; no check of the table's D call, TRBD2, against the DNA was made. TRBV21-1 is shown as a pseudogene. CDR3 length equals 16 residues.